This TCR beta chain was identified during a study of regulatory T cells in long-lasting Graves disease. Time point noted: newly diagnosed GD, antithyroid drugs for less than 3 months. RNA from PBMCs was the source of the TCR library. Arm-PCR of CDR3 regions with iRepertoire HTBI primers generated TCR beta libraries. In TCRdb, the multiplex PCR reads were re-called with MiXCR into one record per CDR3 protein. The sample lists hundreds of thousands of distinct CDR3 sequences, approximately 15% occurring once. The germline V gene has CDR1 SGHAT and CDR2 FQNNGV. V shed 0 bases and J shed 6 bases, with 6 bases lying between them. The CDR3 has 13 residues. This clonotype was recorded at least ten times. These data are also associated with another study on T cells in Graves' hyperthyroidism and ophthalmopathy. That investigation notes: Lactation, pregnancy, other autoimmune disease or uncontrolled infection excluded patients.

The clonotype originates from a man aged 25 to 40 with Graves disease. This chain joins TRBV11-2 and TRBJ2-1; no reliable D call. Here the sequenced sample was peripheral blood mononuclear cells (PBMCs), taken at new diagnosis, from a patient treated with antithyroid drugs. CDR3 in amino acids: CASSLDRLNEQFF. The CDR3 DNA follows: TGTGCCAGCAGCTTAGACAGGCTCAATGAGCAGTTCTTC. Variable domain in full (rest from reference TRBV11-2 and TRBJ2-1): EAGVAQSPRYKIIEKRQSVAFWCNPISGHATLYWYQQILGQGPKLLIQFQNNGVVDDSQLPKDRFSAERLKGVDSTLKIQPAKLEDSAVYLCASSLDRLNEQFFGPGTRLTVL.